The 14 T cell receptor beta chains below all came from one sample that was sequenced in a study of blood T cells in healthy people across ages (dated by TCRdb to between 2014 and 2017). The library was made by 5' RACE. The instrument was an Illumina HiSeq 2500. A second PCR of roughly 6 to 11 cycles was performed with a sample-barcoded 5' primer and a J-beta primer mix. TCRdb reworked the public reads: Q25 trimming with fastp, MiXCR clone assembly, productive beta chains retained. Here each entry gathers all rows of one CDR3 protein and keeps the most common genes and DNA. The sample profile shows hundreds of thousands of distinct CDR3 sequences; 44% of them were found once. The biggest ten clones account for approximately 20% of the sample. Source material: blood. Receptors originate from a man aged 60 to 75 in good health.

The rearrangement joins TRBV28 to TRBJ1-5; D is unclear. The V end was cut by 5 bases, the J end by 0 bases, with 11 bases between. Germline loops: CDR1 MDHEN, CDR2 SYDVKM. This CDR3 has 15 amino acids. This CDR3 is CASSLRGSSNQPQHF. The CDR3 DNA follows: TGTGCCAGCAGTCTCCGCGGCAGTAGCAATCAGCCCCAGCATTTT.

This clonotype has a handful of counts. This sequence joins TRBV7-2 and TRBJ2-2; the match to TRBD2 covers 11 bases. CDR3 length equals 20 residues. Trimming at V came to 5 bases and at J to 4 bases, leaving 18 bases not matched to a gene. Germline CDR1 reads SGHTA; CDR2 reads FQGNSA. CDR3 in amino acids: CASSLDVMLAGGSGTGELFF. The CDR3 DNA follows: TGTGCCAGCAGCCTAGACGTTATGCTAGCGGGGGGATCCGGCACCGGGGAGCTGTTTTTT.

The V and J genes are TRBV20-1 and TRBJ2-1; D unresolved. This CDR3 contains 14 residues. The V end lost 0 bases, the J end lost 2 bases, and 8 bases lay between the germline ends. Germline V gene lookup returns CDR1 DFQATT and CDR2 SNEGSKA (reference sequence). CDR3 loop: CSARERHPYNEQFF. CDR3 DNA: TGCAGTGCTAGAGAGAGGCACCCCTACAATGAGCAGTTCTTC.

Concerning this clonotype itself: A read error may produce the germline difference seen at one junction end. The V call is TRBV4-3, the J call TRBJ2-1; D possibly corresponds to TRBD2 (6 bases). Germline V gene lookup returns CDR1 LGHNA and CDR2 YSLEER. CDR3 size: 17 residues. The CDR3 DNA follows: TGCGCCAGCGGCCAGGGAGGACCTATGAGCTCCTACAATGAGCAGTTCTTC. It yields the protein CASGQGGPMSSYNEQFF.

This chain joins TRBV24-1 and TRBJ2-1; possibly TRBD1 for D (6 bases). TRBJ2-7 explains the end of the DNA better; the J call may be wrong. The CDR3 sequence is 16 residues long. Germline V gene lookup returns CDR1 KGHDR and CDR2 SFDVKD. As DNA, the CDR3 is TGTGCCACCCCGACAGGACCTAGAATATTCTACAATGAGCAGTACTTC. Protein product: CATPTGPRIFYNEQYF.

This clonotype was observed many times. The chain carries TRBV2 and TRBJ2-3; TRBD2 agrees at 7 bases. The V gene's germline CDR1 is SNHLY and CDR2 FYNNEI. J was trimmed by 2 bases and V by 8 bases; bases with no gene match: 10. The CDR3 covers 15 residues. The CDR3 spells CASLWQRGSTDTQYF. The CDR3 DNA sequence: TGTGCCAGCCTCTGGCAGCGGGGCTCCACAGATACGCAGTATTTT. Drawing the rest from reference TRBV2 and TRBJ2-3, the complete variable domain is EPEVTQTPSHQVTQMGQEVILRCVPISNHLYFYWYRQILGQKVEFLVSFYNNEISEKSEIFDDQFSVERPDGSNFTLKIRSTKLEDSAMYFCASLWQRGSTDTQYFGPGTRLTVL.

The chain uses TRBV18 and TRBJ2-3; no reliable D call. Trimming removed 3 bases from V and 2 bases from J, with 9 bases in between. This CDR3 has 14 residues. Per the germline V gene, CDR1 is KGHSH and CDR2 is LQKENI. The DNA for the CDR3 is TGTGCCAGCTCACCGGGCCACACCACAGATACGCAGTATTTT. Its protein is CASSPGHTTDTQYF.

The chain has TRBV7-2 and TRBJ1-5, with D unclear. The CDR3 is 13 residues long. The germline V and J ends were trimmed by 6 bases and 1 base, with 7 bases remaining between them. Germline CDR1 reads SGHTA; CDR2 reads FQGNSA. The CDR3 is CASRGESNQPQHF. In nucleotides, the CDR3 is TGTGCCAGCAGGGGTGAAAGCAATCAGCCCCAGCATTTT.

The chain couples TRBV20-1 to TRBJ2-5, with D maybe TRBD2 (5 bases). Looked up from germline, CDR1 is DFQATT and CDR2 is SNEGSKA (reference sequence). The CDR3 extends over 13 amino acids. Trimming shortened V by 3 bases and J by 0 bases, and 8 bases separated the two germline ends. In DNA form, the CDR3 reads TGCAGTGCTAGTACGCGGGACCAAGAGACCCAGTACTTC. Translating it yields CSASTRDQETQYF.

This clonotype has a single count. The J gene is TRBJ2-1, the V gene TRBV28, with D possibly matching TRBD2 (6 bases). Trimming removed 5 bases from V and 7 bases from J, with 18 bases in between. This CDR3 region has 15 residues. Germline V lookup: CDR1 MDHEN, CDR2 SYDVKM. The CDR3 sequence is CASSKAGLTMNEQFF. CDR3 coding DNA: TGTGCCAGCAGTAAGGCGGGACTCACGATGAATGAGCAGTTCTTC.

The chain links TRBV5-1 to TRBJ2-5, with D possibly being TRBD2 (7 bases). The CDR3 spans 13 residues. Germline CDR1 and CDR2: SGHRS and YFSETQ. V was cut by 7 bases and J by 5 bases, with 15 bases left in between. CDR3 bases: TGCGCCAGCGGCTGGGAGGGGGTCGAGACCCAGTACTTC. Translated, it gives CASGWEGVETQYF.

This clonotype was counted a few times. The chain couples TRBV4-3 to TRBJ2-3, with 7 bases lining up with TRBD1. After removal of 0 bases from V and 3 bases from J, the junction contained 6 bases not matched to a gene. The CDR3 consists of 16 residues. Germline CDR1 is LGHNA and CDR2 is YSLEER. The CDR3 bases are TGCGCCAGCAGCCAAGAACGACAGGGTCTGACAGATACGCAGTATTTT. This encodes CASSQERQGLTDTQYF.

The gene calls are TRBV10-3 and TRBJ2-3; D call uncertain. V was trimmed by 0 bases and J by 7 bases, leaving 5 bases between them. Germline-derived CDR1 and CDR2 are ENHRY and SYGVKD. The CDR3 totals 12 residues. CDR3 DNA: TGTGCCATCAGTGAGTCCCCGAATACGCAGTATTTT. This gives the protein CAISESPNTQYF.

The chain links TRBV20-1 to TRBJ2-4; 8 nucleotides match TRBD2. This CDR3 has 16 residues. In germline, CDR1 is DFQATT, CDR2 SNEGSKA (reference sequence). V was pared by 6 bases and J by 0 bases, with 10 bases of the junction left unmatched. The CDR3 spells CSARRVSGVAKNIQYF. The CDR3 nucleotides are TGCAGTGCCCGAAGAGTTAGCGGGGTAGCCAAAAACATTCAGTACTTC.